This is a list of T cell receptor beta chains from one sample in a study of CD8+ T cells in alopecia areata. Only in-frame clones appear in the TCRdb table, and some are missing; sequencing was by immunoSEQ multiplex PCR. Altogether 150,000 to 200,000 clones are present, roughly 63% being singletons, with the ten largest covering 1.7%. The sequences come from CD4+ T cells sorted from blood, collected at week 0. The receptors originated from a human donor with alopecia areata. The CDR3 runs from the conserved cysteine through the conserved F or W. A D gene is named only where the DNA matches it firmly. Clone sizes are given selectively: once, few, many, or a class where the clone is expanded.

J: TRBJ2-5
V: TRBV9
D: TRBD2
size: -
DNA: TGTGCCAGCAGCGTACAAGGGAGGGCCCTGGAGACCCAGTACTTC
CDR3: CASSVQGRALETQYF

J: TRBJ2-3
V: TRBV30
D: TRBD2
size: -
DNA: TGTGCCTGGAGTCCGGGGGGGACAGATACGCAGTATTTT
CDR3: CAWSPGGTDTQYF

J: TRBJ1-2
V: TRBV29-1
D: -
size: few
DNA: TGCAGCGTTGGACAGCAGGGATTCAATGGCTACACCTTC
CDR3: CSVGQQGFNGYTF

J: TRBJ1-1
V: TRBV4-1
D: -
size: once
DNA: TGCGCCAGCAGCCAAGTCGCTGGGGGTTTTGAAGCTTTCTTT
CDR3: CASSQVAGGFEAFF

J: TRBJ2-7
V: TRBV11-1
D: -
size: -
DNA: TGTGCCAGCAGCTTAGCAGGGTACGAGCAGTACTTC
CDR3: CASSLAGYEQYF

J: TRBJ1-1
V: TRBV5-4
D: -
size: once
DNA: TGTGCCAGCAGCTTACGGGGGGACACTGAAGCTTTCTTT
CDR3: CASSLRGDTEAFF

J: TRBJ1-1
V: TRBV30
D: -
size: once
DNA: TGTGCCTGGAAATTAAAGGGTCAGGTGCTCACTGAAGCTTTCTTT
CDR3: CAWKLKGQVLTEAFF

J: TRBJ2-1
V: TRBV2
D: -
size: -
DNA: TGTGCCAGCAGTGTGGTCTCCTACAATGAGCAGTTCTTC
CDR3: CASSVVSYNEQFF

J: TRBJ2-2
V: TRBV7-3
D: -
size: few
DNA: TGTGCCAGCAGCTTAGTAGGGTCCGGGGAGCTGTTTTTT
CDR3: CASSLVGSGELFF

J: TRBJ2-6
V: TRBV6-1
D: -
size: -
DNA: TGTGCCATAATGAATGCTGGGGCCAACGTCCTGACTTTC
CDR3: CAIMNAGANVLTF

J: TRBJ1-6
V: TRBV27
D: TRBD1
size: -
DNA: TGTGCCAGCAGTTTTTCAGGGGGCGGGTCACCCCTCCACTTT
CDR3: CASSFSGGGSPLHF

J: TRBJ2-1
V: TRBV29-1
D: TRBD1
size: few
DNA: TGCAGCGTTGAAGCCCCGGGACAGAGCTTCTACAATGAGCAGTTCTTC
CDR3: CSVEAPGQSFYNEQFF

J: TRBJ1-5
V: TRBV30
D: -
size: -
DNA: TGTGCCTGGAGCCACAGGGACAATCAGCCCCAGCATTTT
CDR3: CAWSHRDNQPQHF

J: TRBJ2-3
V: TRBV4-3
D: -
size: -
DNA: TGCGCCAGCAGCCAAGCCACCCCGTCAGATACGCAGTATTTT
CDR3: CASSQATPSDTQYF

J: TRBJ2-7
V: TRBV29-1
D: -
size: few
DNA: TGCAGCGTGAGAGGGCCGGGGCCCTACGAGCAGTACTTC
CDR3: CSVRGPGPYEQYF

J: TRBJ2-3
V: TRBV30
D: -
size: -
DNA: TGTGCCTGGAGATTCCAGGGTCTAGATACGCAGTATTTT
CDR3: CAWRFQGLDTQYF

J: TRBJ2-7
V: TRBV7-2
D: TRBD2
size: -
DNA: TGTGCCAGCAGCTCGGGGACTAGCGGGAATTGTGTGTTC
CDR3: CASSSGTSGNCVF

J: TRBJ2-1
V: TRBV2
D: -
size: -
DNA: TGTGCCAGCAGTGTAATGGGGGCTGAGCAGTTCTTC
CDR3: CASSVMGAEQFF

J: TRBJ2-7
V: TRBV2
D: TRBD1
size: -
DNA: TGTGCCAGCAATCTCGACAGGGACTACGAGCAGTACTTC
CDR3: CASNLDRDYEQYF

J: TRBJ1-5
V: TRBV30
D: -
size: -
DNA: TGTGCCTGGAGTGTTACCCGTGATCAGCCCCAGCATTTT
CDR3: CAWSVTRDQPQHF

J: TRBJ1-5
V: TRBV7-6
D: -
size: few
DNA: TGTGCCAGCAGCGCTAGACCCGGGGCCCAGCATTTT
CDR3: CASSARPGAQHF

J: TRBJ2-7
V: TRBV7-6
D: -
size: -
DNA: TGTGCCAGCGCCTCCGGAGGCTCTTACGAGCAGTACTTC
CDR3: CASASGGSYEQYF

J: TRBJ2-1
V: TRBV4-3
D: TRBD1
size: once
DNA: TGCGCCAGCAGCCAGGGACAGGCAAATGAGCAGTTCTTC
CDR3: CASSQGQANEQFF

J: TRBJ2-7
V: TRBV7-9
D: -
size: -
DNA: TGTGCCAGCAGCCCGATAGGGGGGAGTTACGAGCAGTACTTC
CDR3: CASSPIGGSYEQYF

J: TRBJ1-1
V: TRBV19
D: -
size: -
DNA: TGTGCCAGTAGTGCTCAGATGAACACTGAAGCTTTCTTT
CDR3: CASSAQMNTEAFF

J: TRBJ1-2
V: TRBV30
D: -
size: few
DNA: TGTGCCTGGACCGCACAAGGGGTTAATGGCTACACCTTC
CDR3: CAWTAQGVNGYTF

J: TRBJ1-1
V: TRBV29-1
D: -
size: -
DNA: TGCAGCGCCCAAGGGGCAGGGAGGGTGCCTGAAGCTTTCTTT
CDR3: CSAQGAGRVPEAFF

J: TRBJ1-5
V: TRBV4-3
D: -
size: few
DNA: TGCGCCAGCAGCCAAGATTGGGATCGGGGCAATCAGCCCCAGCATTTT
CDR3: CASSQDWDRGNQPQHF

J: TRBJ1-1
V: TRBV7-2
D: TRBD1
size: -
DNA: TGTGCCAGCAGCTTCTCCGGGACAGGCGCCACTGAAGCTTTCTTT
CDR3: CASSFSGTGATEAFF

J: TRBJ1-5
V: TRBV5-1
D: TRBD1
size: -
DNA: TGCGCCAGCAGCGGAGGGACAGGGGTCAGCAATCAGCCCCAGCATTTT
CDR3: CASSGGTGVSNQPQHF

J: TRBJ1-2
V: TRBV14
D: -
size: once
DNA: TGTGCCAGCAGCCAGGGACTCATTAACTATGGCTACACCTTC
CDR3: CASSQGLINYGYTF

J: TRBJ2-1
V: TRBV7-6
D: -
size: -
DNA: TGTGCCAGCAGCTTCAGACTAGATTACAATGAGCAGTTCTTC
CDR3: CASSFRLDYNEQFF

J: TRBJ1-6
V: TRBV2
D: -
size: -
DNA: TGTGCCAGCAGTGACGGACAGTATAATTCACCCCTCCACTTT
CDR3: CASSDGQYNSPLHF

J: TRBJ2-6
V: TRBV30
D: -
size: -
DNA: TGTGCCTGGGGACTCCAGAGCTCTGGGGCCAACGTCCTGACTTTC
CDR3: CAWGLQSSGANVLTF

J: TRBJ1-1
V: TRBV29-1
D: -
size: -
DNA: TGCAGCGTTGAGGGACGGCTGAACACTGAAGCTTTCTTT
CDR3: CSVEGRLNTEAFF

J: TRBJ2-1
V: TRBV28
D: -
size: -
DNA: TGTGCCAGCAGTCGCCGGGACGAGCAGTTCTTC
CDR3: CASSRRDEQFF

J: TRBJ2-6
V: TRBV27
D: -
size: -
DNA: TGTGCCAGCAGTTTTTGGACATCCCTCTCTGGGGCCAACGTCCTGACTTTC
CDR3: CASSFWTSLSGANVLTF

J: TRBJ2-7
V: TRBV14
D: -
size: -
DNA: TGTGCCAGCAGCCACCGGGGGGGACAGGGTGCGGAAGAGCAGTACTTC
CDR3: CASSHRGGQGAEEQYF

J: TRBJ2-7
V: TRBV29-1
D: TRBD1
size: few
DNA: TGCAGCGCCGCCGGGACAGGGGGGTTCTACGAGCAGTACTTC
CDR3: CSAAGTGGFYEQYF

J: TRBJ1-2
V: TRBV29-1
D: TRBD1
size: -
DNA: TGCAGCGTTGCTCCGGGACAGGGGTCCGTTGGCTACACCTTC
CDR3: CSVAPGQGSVGYTF

J: TRBJ2-5
V: TRBV5-1
D: -
size: -
DNA: TGCGCCAGCAGCTTGCCGGGAGAGACCCAGTACTTC
CDR3: CASSLPGETQYF

J: TRBJ2-3
V: TRBV30
D: TRBD1
size: -
DNA: TGTGCCTGGAGTTTATGGACAGGGGGCATCACAGATACGCAGTATTTT
CDR3: CAWSLWTGGITDTQYF

J: TRBJ2-5
V: TRBV29-1
D: -
size: -
DNA: TGCAGCGTTGCCGGGACTCAGAAAGAGACCCAGTACTTC
CDR3: CSVAGTQKETQYF

J: TRBJ2-1
V: TRBV19
D: TRBD1
size: -
DNA: TGTGCCAGTAGTAGACGGACAGGGGGTGAGCAGTTCTTC
CDR3: CASSRRTGGEQFF

J: TRBJ1-1
V: TRBV29-1
D: -
size: -
DNA: TGCAGCGTCCTTAAGGGGCGAGCTACTGAAGCTTTCTTT
CDR3: CSVLKGRATEAFF

J: TRBJ2-7
V: TRBV6-1
D: TRBD1
size: few
DNA: TGTGCCAGCAGTGCAACGGGATACGACAGGGACGAGCAGTACTTC
CDR3: CASSATGYDRDEQYF

J: TRBJ2-3
V: TRBV29-1
D: -
size: -
DNA: TGCAGCGCCCAACGGTGGGCCACCGATTCCCGGATCACAGATACGCAGTATTTT
CDR3: CSAQRWATDSRITDTQYF

J: TRBJ2-7
V: TRBV2
D: -
size: -
DNA: TGTGCCAGCAGCGATGACCCCTCGCCCGAGCAGTACTTC
CDR3: CASSDDPSPEQYF

J: TRBJ2-7
V: TRBV4-3
D: TRBD1
size: -
DNA: TGCGCCAGCAGCCAAGACGCCGACAGGGGGTATTACGAGCAGTACTTC
CDR3: CASSQDADRGYYEQYF

J: TRBJ2-6
V: TRBV19
D: -
size: -
DNA: TGTGCCAGTAGTATAGACCCGGAGGGGCCGGCCAACGTCCTGACTTTC
CDR3: CASSIDPEGPANVLTF

J: TRBJ1-2
V: TRBV5-1
D: TRBD1
size: -
DNA: TGCGCCAGCAGCGAGGGACAGGGCTATGGCTACACCTTC
CDR3: CASSEGQGYGYTF

J: TRBJ2-1
V: TRBV29-1
D: -
size: -
DNA: TGCAGCGTTGAAAGTCGTATGAATGAGCAGTTCTTC
CDR3: CSVESRMNEQFF

J: TRBJ1-4
V: TRBV29-1
D: -
size: once
DNA: TGCAGCCCTGGGGCAGGGTGCGGCGAAAAACTGTTTTTT
CDR3: CSPGAGCGEKLFF

J: TRBJ2-7
V: TRBV19
D: -
size: -
DNA: TGTGCCAGTAGTCATCAGGGTACCCTCTACGAGCAGTACTTC
CDR3: CASSHQGTLYEQYF

J: TRBJ1-1
V: TRBV29-1
D: -
size: -
DNA: TGCAGCGTCTCGCTCCCCGGGGAAGCTTTCTTT
CDR3: CSVSLPGEAFF

J: TRBJ2-5
V: TRBV10-3
D: -
size: -
DNA: TGTGCCATCAGTGGAGGGGAGGAGACCCAGTACTTC
CDR3: CAISGGEETQYF